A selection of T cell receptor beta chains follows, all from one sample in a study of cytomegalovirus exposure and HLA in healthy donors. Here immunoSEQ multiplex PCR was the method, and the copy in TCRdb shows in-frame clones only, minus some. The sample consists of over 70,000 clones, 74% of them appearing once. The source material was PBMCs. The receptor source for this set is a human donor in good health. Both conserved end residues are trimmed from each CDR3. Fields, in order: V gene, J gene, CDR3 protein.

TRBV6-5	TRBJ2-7	ASSYSSVSSYEQY
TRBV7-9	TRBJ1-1	ASGGVNTEAF
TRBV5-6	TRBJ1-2	ASSVGQGGYGYT
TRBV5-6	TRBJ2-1	ASSSLNQGLAGGNEQF
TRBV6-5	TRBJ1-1	ASSYSLGLLNTEAF
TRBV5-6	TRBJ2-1	ASSLYELAHAYNEQF
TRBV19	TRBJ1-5	ASSMEHSNQPQH
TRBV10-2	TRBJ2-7	ASSEDFSYEQY
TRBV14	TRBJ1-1	ASSQDARFTEAF
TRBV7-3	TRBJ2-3	ASSFSGHPTDTQY
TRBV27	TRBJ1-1	ASSLEVGTEAF
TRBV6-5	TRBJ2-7	ASSSGEAGEQY
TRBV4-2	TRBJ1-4	ASSLPGQGGEKLF
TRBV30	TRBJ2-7	AWRASGSRYEQY
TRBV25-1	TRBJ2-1	ASSAGFEQF
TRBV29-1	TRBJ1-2	SVIRGSYGYT
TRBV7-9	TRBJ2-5	ASSLAQQETQY
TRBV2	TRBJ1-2	ASSFLTGTDTYGYT
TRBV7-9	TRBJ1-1	ASIRGGNTEAF
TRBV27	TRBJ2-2	ASSLTGTENTGELF
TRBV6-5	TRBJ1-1	ASRPTATAGGAF
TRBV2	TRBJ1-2	ASSDAGNYGYT
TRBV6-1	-	ASSWGGRVNEQY
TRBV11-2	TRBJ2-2	ASSATVHTGELF
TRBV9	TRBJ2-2	ASRRASDTGELF
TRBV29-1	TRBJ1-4	SVSGRGGEKLF
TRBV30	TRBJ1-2	AWIPTTRYGYT
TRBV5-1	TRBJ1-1	ASSPLGGANTEAF
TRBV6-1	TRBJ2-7	ASGDPEQY
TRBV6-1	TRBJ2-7	ASGRDGGYEQY
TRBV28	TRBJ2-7	ASRLGWTGVSEQY
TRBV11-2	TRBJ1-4	ASAGRTGKNEKLF
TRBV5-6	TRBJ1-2	ASSLMVWEQGGYT
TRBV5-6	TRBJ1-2	ASSRDREYGYT
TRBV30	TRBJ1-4	AWSSEANEKLF
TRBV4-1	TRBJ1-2	ASSQDPDRWGYT
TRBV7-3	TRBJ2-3	ASSLSLADTQY
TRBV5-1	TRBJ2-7	ASSFGDRIYYEQY
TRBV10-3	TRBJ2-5	AINREQGGETQY
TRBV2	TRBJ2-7	ASSVDLGNKQY
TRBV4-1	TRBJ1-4	ASSQEPRANEKLF
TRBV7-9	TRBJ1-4	ASSPGTGSNEKLF
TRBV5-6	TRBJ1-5	ASSLGGGQPQH
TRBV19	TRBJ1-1	ATIQGREAF
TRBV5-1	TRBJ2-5	ASSFGDRDLETQY
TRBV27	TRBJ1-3	ASSLSASGSGNTIY
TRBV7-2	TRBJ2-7	ASSFTSGDYEQY
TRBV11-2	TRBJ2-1	ASSSDRGPWYEQF
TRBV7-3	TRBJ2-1	ASSLGLYNEQF
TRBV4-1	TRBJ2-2	ASSLVPGQGSSGELF